This TCR beta chain was identified in a study of CD8 T cells in Susac syndrome. Study conclusions and caveats: An acknowledgment was made by the study that its TCR sequencing and HLA analysis involved relatively few individuals.

For this clonotype: What it binds is unknown.

In the multiple sclerosis control group, patients were treatment-naive and had stable or active relapsing-remitting disease. TEMRA cells were FACS-enriched, unlike CD8+ and CD4+ T cells, which were negatively isolated. V gave up 6 bases and J gave up 4 bases; unmatched junction bases: 6. The length of the CDR3 is 14 residues. Random hexamers were used to reverse transcribe an amount of about 0.45 to 1 ug RNA. The method of amplification for TCR beta CDR3 was immunoSEQ multiplex PCR, covering 54 Vbeta and 13 Jbeta. One entry per CDR3 protein, called by TCRdb with MiXCR from the immunoSEQ multiplex PCR reads. The sample lists about 300,000 distinct CDR3 sequences; 90% to 95% were seen once.

Sequencing input: CD4+ T cells from PBMCs. This sequence joins TRBV12-3 or TRBV12-4 and TRBJ1-1; 9 nucleotides align to TRBD1. This sequence was found in a human donor with multiple sclerosis. The DNA for the CDR3 is TGTGCCAGCAGCCTGGGACAGGGCTTCACTGAAGCTTTCTTT. The encoded protein is CASSLGQGFTEAFF.